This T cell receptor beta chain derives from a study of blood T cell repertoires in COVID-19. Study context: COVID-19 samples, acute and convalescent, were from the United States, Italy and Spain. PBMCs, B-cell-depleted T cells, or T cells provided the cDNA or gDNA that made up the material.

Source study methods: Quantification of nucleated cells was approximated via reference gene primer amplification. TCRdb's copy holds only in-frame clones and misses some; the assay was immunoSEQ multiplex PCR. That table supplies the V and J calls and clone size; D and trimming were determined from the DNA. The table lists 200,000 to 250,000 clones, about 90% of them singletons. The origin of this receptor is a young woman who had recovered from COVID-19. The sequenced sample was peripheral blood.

The CDR3 DNA reads as TGTGCCATCAGTGGTCGGACTAGCGGGAGGAACTCAGATACGCAGTATTTT. Translating it yields CAISGRTSGRNSDTQYF. The chain carries TRBV10-3 and TRBJ2-3, with TRBD2 identical over 14 bases. There are 17 residues in the CDR3. Germline V lookup: CDR1 ENHRY, CDR2 SYGVKD. Trimming took 4 bases from V and 4 from J; bases not matched to a gene: 7.